A selection of T cell receptor beta chains follows, all from one sample in a study of cytomegalovirus exposure and HLA in healthy donors. TCRdb's table, derived via immunoSEQ multiplex PCR, lists solely in-frame clones and lacks some. The top ten hold about 2.6% of the sample, which has around 150,000 clones, around 79% seen once. Input material: PBMCs. All receptors derive from a woman in her thirties or forties in good health and CMV-seropositive. CDR3s include the opening cysteine and the closing phenylalanine or tryptophan.

v_call	j_call	cdr3_length	cdr3_aa
TRBV6-4	TRBJ1-2	15	CASREFTGGGYGYTF
TRBV19	TRBJ2-1	16	CASSGYGQGRLDEQFF
TRBV5-4	TRBJ1-1	14	CASSQGQRNTEAFF
TRBV5-4	TRBJ2-3	15	CASSLAGEGTDTQYF
TRBV9	TRBJ2-7	13	CASSVEEGTAQYF
TRBV2	TRBJ2-6	15	CASRSWGVGANVLTF
TRBV28	TRBJ1-1	13	CASSPAGTGEAFF
TRBV4-3	TRBJ2-1	17	CASSQVLDSSSYNEQFF
TRBV7-8	TRBJ1-5	15	CASSREGDSNQPQHF
TRBV10-3	TRBJ2-5	15	CAISARDREGETQYF
TRBV4-3	TRBJ2-1	15	CASSQTSGAINEQFF
TRBV29-1	TRBJ1-2	12	CSVRGDADGYTF
TRBV7-2	TRBJ2-3	16	CASSQGGLADSDTQYF
TRBV7-8	TRBJ2-2	18	CASSSQGLGGVNTGELFF
TRBV27	TRBJ1-2	12	CASSSRQNGYTF
TRBV6-1	TRBJ1-4	13	CASQDPLGEKLFF
TRBV2	TRBJ1-4	14	CASRIRQTNEKLFF
TRBV6-6	TRBJ2-1	15	CASTGGLAVYNEQFF
TRBV11-2	TRBJ2-3	15	CASSSGTGEPNTQYF
TRBV25-1	TRBJ2-1	14	CASSAGGNGPEQFF
TRBV10-3	TRBJ2-7	14	CAISEGQGIYEQYF
TRBV5-1	TRBJ1-4	15	CASSVDRPPNEKLFF
TRBV7-2	TRBJ2-2	19	CASSLKPSGGVGNTGELFF
TRBV19	TRBJ1-3	15	CASSVTGKSGNTIYF
TRBV11-3	TRBJ2-7	14	CASSYGDRTYEQYF
TRBV19	TRBJ2-5	14	CASSRQGGVETQYF
TRBV18	TRBJ2-1	12	CASSPSGVEQFF
TRBV6-5	TRBJ1-1	15	CASSYSVGGNTEAFF
TRBV4-1	TRBJ2-1	15	CASSVSPSLSNEQFF
TRBV19	TRBJ1-2	14	CASSLQGFGYGYTF
TRBV7-2	TRBJ1-1	12	CASSGGDSRAFF
TRBV10-3	TRBJ2-1	16	CAISELRLAGTNEQFF
TRBV9	TRBJ1-2	15	CASSVGQGAHNGYTF
TRBV25-1	TRBJ2-1	14	CASSFGAGQGEQFF
TRBV4-1	TRBJ1-4	17	CASSPLLFGATNEKLFF
TRBV5-6	TRBJ2-5	13	CASSLWGEETQYF
TRBV7-9	TRBJ2-1	16	CASSLRRSPPYNEQFF
TRBV19	TRBJ1-5	15	CASRPQGSGNQPQHF
TRBV9	TRBJ1-4	15	CASSVDDRGDEKLFF
TRBV6-4	TRBJ2-1	14	CASRGLAGNNEQFF